The 29 T cell receptor beta chains reported below all come from one sample, sequenced in a study of early T cells in non-severe SARS-CoV-2 infection. TCRdb re-analysed the 5' RACE reads in MiXCR, keeping a single row per CDR3 protein. The sample contains about 71,000 distinct CDR3 sequences, more than 14% of which appear only once. The material sequenced was whole blood, taken at baseline. These receptors were collected from an adult who was a healthcare worker with PCR-confirmed SARS-CoV-2 infection or an uninfected control (not recorded which).

The V call is TRBV5-1, the J call TRBJ2-7; 8 bases line up with TRBD2. The germline CDR1 and CDR2 sequences are SGHRS and YFSETQ. The junction had 7 bases not matched to a gene; V was cut back by 4 bases and J by 1 base. The length of the CDR3 is 15 residues. The CDR3 DNA sequence: TGCGCCAGCAGCCCGGCAAGCGGGAGATCCTACGAGCAGTACTTC. Amino acid sequence: CASSPASGRSYEQYF. The full variable domain, in which reference TRBV5-1 and TRBJ2-7 provide the parts outside the CDR3, is KAGVTQTPRYLIKTRGQQVTLSCSPISGHRSVSWYQQTPGQGLQFLFEYFSETQRNKGNFPGRFSGRQFSNSRSEMNVSTLELGDSALYLCASSPASGRSYEQYFGPGTRLTVT.

The chain has TRBV7-9 and TRBJ1-6, with D maybe TRBD1 (5 bases). V dropped 2 bases and J dropped 13 bases, with 24 bases sitting between them. Germline V CDR1 and CDR2: SEHNR, FQNEAQ (reference sequence). The CDR3 loop spans 17 amino acids. The CDR3 DNA follows: TGTGCCAGCAGCTTACGGAACATAGGGGATTTAGATGCGCCCCTCCACTTT. Its protein is CASSLRNIGDLDAPLHF.

The table lists this clonotype with a few counts. CDR3 sequence reads: CASSPQQGLGYEQYF. In DNA form, the CDR3 reads TGTGCCAGCAGTCCTCAACAGGGGTTAGGCTACGAGCAGTACTTC. This sequence joins TRBV12-3 or TRBV12-4 and TRBJ2-7, with 7 positions matching TRBD1. The CDR3 runs 15 residues. J gave up 3 bases and V 5 bases, and 10 bases lay outside the gene matches.

This clonotype was detected a few times. The V and J genes are TRBV24-1 and TRBJ2-7; maybe TRBD2 (6 bases). Trimming removed 5 bases at V and 2 bases at J, with 9 bases between. Germline CDR1 is KGHDR and CDR2 is SFDVKD. The CDR3 is 13 amino acids. CDR3 residues: CATSGGGAYEQYF. The CDR3 DNA sequence: TGTGCCACCAGTGGGGGAGGAGCCTACGAGCAGTACTTC.

This clonotype was detected only once. The J gene is TRBJ2-2, the V gene TRBV20-1, with unresolved D. The CDR3 runs to 12 residues. The V and J ends lost 5 bases and 7 bases respectively, with 11 bases between them. The germline CDR1 and CDR2 sequences are DFQATT and SNEGSKA (reference sequence). CDR3 nucleotides: TGCAGTGCTGACTCCTGGGGCGGGGAGCTGTTTTTT. Translating it yields CSADSWGGELFF.

This clonotype was recorded many times. The chain has TRBV9 and TRBJ2-2, with 7 bases that match TRBD1. This CDR3 spans 18 amino acids. The J segment lost 0 bases and the V segment lost 0 bases, leaving 8 bases of the junction unmatched. Germline values: CDR1 SGDLS, CDR2 YYNGEE. The CDR3 DNA reads TGTGCCAGCAGCGTAGCTCGGGGACAGAACCCGAACACCGGGGAGCTGTTTTTT. Amino acids: CASSVARGQNPNTGELFF.

V is TRBV28 and J is TRBJ2-3; TRBD2 matches 15 bases. Unmatched junction bases numbered 9, after V lost 2 bases and J lost 6 bases. The CDR3 totals 18 residues. Germline CDR1 MDHEN, CDR2 SYDVKM. CDR3 DNA: TGTGCCAGCAGTTTACGAGGACTAGCGGGAGGGGACACTGATACGCAGTATTTT. Amino acids: CASSLRGLAGGDTDTQYF. The variable domain in full, completed from reference TRBV28 and TRBJ2-3, reads DVKVTQSSRYLVKRTGEKVFLECVQDMDHENMFWYRQDPGLGLRLIYFSYDVKMKEKGDIPEGYSVSREKKERFSLILESASTNQTSMYLCASSLRGLAGGDTDTQYFGPGTRLTVL.

This clonotype has more than one count but fewer than ten. DNA for the CDR3: TGCGCCAGCAGCCGGGTACTAGCGGAGGGGAGGTACGAGCAGTACTTC. As protein: CASSRVLAEGRYEQYF. The V gene is TRBV4-1, the J gene TRBJ2-7; 8 positions match TRBD2. Germline values: CDR1 MGHRA, CDR2 YSYEKL. The CDR3 spans 16 residues. V trimming: 4 bases; J trimming: 4 bases; junction bases outside the gene matches: 12.

The V call is TRBV3-1, the J call TRBJ2-7; possible D gene TRBD2, 6 bases. This CDR3 spans 15 amino acids. The V end lost 0 bases, the J end lost 3 bases, and 12 bases lay between the germline ends. Looked up from germline, CDR1 is LGHDT and CDR2 is YNNKEL (reference sequence). The CDR3 DNA sequence: TGTGCCAGCAGCCAAGATTGGGCGGGATTCTACGAGCAGTACTTC. Translation gives CASSQDWAGFYEQYF.

This clonotype came up many times. The chain is built from TRBV28 and TRBJ2-7; tentatively, D is TRBD1 (5 bases). Trimming removed 3 bases at V and 5 bases at J, with 8 bases between. The CDR3 is made up of 12 amino acids. From germline, CDR1 is MDHEN and CDR2 SYDVKM. This CDR3 is CASSFPGHEQYF. DNA for the CDR3: TGTGCCAGCAGTTTCCCAGGGCACGAGCAGTACTTC.

The rearrangement uses TRBV7-3 and TRBJ2-2; no firm D call. The CDR3 covers 16 residues. Germline V gene data show CDR1 as SGHTA and CDR2 as FQGTGA. V was shortened by 5 bases and J by 1 base, with 14 bases between the two germline ends. The CDR3 region is CASSPPRGVNTGELFF. CDR3 DNA sequence: TGTGCCAGCAGCCCCCCCCGAGGAGTGAACACCGGGGAGCTGTTTTTT.

This clonotype has a count of ten or more. The chain has TRBV28 and TRBJ1-1, with D possibly matching TRBD1 (5 bases). The V gene lost 1 base and the J gene lost 8 bases, with 11 bases spanning the gap. Germline V gene sequence: CDR1 MDHEN, CDR2 SYDVKM. This CDR3 has 13 residues. CDR3 in amino acids: CASSLSLGREAFF. DNA for the CDR3: TGTGCCAGCAGTTTATCCCTGGGGCGCGAAGCTTTCTTT.

This clonotype was counted between two and nine times. Sequence at one end of the junction differs from germline and may be a read error. The chain recombines TRBV7-8 with TRBJ2-1; perhaps TRBD2 as D (6 bases). The CDR3 loop spans 18 amino acids. Germline V gene lookup returns CDR1 SGHVS and CDR2 FQNEAQ. CDR3 loop: CASSLGPRSFPGRRGKVF. CDR3 in DNA: TGTGCCAGCAGCTTAGGCCCCCGATCTTTCCCAGGTCGGCGGGGAAAAGTCTTC.

This clonotype was seen repeatedly, ten times or more. V gene TRBV2 combines with J gene TRBJ2-3; D is possibly TRBD2 (6 bases). The V and J ends lost 5 bases and 6 bases respectively, with 15 bases between them. Germline CDR1 reads SNHLY; CDR2 reads FYNNEI. The CDR3 consists of 14 residues. For the CDR3, the DNA is TGTGCCAGCAGTCAATCCCGGGGGACCGATACGCAGTATTTT. Protein: CASSQSRGTDTQYF.

This clonotype occurred once. The J gene is TRBJ2-7, the V gene TRBV2; D possibly matches TRBD1 or TRBD2 (6 bases each). Per germline, CDR1 SNHLY and CDR2 FYNNEI. V lost 4 bases, J lost 3 bases, and 16 bases lay in between. The CDR3 is made up of 15 amino acids. CDR3 loop: CASSVTGGTNYEQYF. The CDR3 DNA sequence: TGTGCCAGCAGTGTGACAGGCGGGACCAACTACGAGCAGTACTTC.

The genes are TRBV5-4 and TRBJ1-2; weak D call: TRBD1 (6 bases). Germline CDR1 SGHNT, CDR2 YYREEE (reference sequence). V dropped 0 bases and J dropped 4 bases, with 13 bases sitting between them. The CDR3 loop spans 15 amino acids. CDR3 sequence: CASSLEAGALYGYTF. CDR3 in DNA: TGTGCCAGCAGCTTGGAGGCAGGGGCCCTCTATGGCTACACCTTC.

Judged by abundance, this clonotype is medium-sized (0.01 to 0.1%). The CDR3 bases are TGTGCCAGCAGTTACTTTTTAGGAGATACGCAGTATTTT. Amino acids: CASSYFLGDTQYF. This sequence joins TRBV28 and TRBJ2-3; D gene ambiguous. V lost 4 bases and J lost 5, with 10 bases in between. This CDR3 spans 13 amino acids. Germline V gene lookup returns CDR1 MDHEN and CDR2 SYDVKM.

This clonotype was counted between two and nine times. V gene TRBV28 combines with J gene TRBJ1-2; possible D gene TRBD1, 5 bases. In germline, CDR1 is MDHEN, CDR2 SYDVKM. This CDR3 has 12 amino acids. Trimming shortened V by 8 bases and J by 7 bases, and 14 bases separated the two germline ends. DNA of the CDR3: TGTGCCAGCTGGGACTTCCAGGGTGGCTACACCTTC. Encoded protein: CASWDFQGGYTF.

The V gene is TRBV3-1, the J gene TRBJ2-2, with D possibly TRBD2 on 6 matching bases. Per germline, CDR1 LGHDT and CDR2 YNNKEL (reference sequence). The CDR3 is 16 residues long. Trimming pared 0 bases from V and 5 bases from J, leaving 13 bases between. CDR3 sequence: CASSQDFRRGTGELFF. CDR3 DNA: TGTGCCAGCAGCCAAGATTTCAGGCGGGGTACCGGGGAGCTGTTTTTT.

This clonotype was counted at least ten times. V is TRBV11-2 and J is TRBJ2-2, with unresolved D. Trimming left V 2 bases short and J 4 bases short, with 11 bases between. The CDR3 consists of 15 residues. The V gene's germline CDR1 is SGHAT and CDR2 FQNNGV. CDR3 sequence (DNA): TGTGCCAGCAGCTTAAAATTATTGGCCACCGGGGAGCTGTTTTTT. Protein sequence: CASSLKLLATGELFF. The full variable domain, its missing parts supplied by reference TRBV11-2 and TRBJ2-2, is EAGVAQSPRYKIIEKRQSVAFWCNPISGHATLYWYQQILGQGPKLLIQFQNNGVVDDSQLPKDRFSAERLKGVDSTLKIQPAKLEDSAVYLCASSLKLLATGELFFGEGSRLTVL.

In regard to this clonotype: One junction end does not reproduce the germline sequence, and a read error may be involved. V gene TRBV9 combines with J gene TRBJ2-3; D uncertain. The germline gives CDR1 SGDLS, CDR2 YYNGEE. The CDR3 runs to 13 residues. The CDR3 loop reads CTSSPEYGNTQYF. DNA for the CDR3: TGTACCAGCAGCCCAGAATATGGAAATACGCAGTATTTT.

Ten or more counts support this clonotype. V and J are TRBV24-1 and TRBJ2-6, with 7 bases matching TRBD1. Per the germline V gene, CDR1 is KGHDR and CDR2 is SFDVKD. This CDR3 region has 16 residues. The V gene end was trimmed by 4 bases and the J gene end by 4 bases; junction bases not matched to a gene: 6. The CDR3 is CATSDPTGRGANVLTF. DNA for the CDR3: TGTGCCACCAGTGACCCGACAGGGAGAGGGGCCAACGTCCTGACTTTC.

V gene TRBV7-9 combines with J gene TRBJ2-7; possibly TRBD1 for D (6 bases). This CDR3 is 13 amino acids long. With 5 bases removed from V and 6 bases from J, the gap between germline ends came to 14 bases. Germline CDR1 and CDR2: SEHNR and FQNEAQ (reference sequence). CDR3 coding DNA: TGTGCCAGCAGCCCCGCAGGGGCGGGCGAGCAGTACTTC. Its protein is CASSPAGAGEQYF.

The chain employs TRBV20-1 and TRBJ1-1, with D possibly being TRBD1 (6 bases). V lost 0 bases, J lost 3 bases, and 14 bases lay in between. The CDR3 covers 15 residues. Germline loops: CDR1 DFQATT, CDR2 SNEGSKA (reference sequence). CDR3 amino acids: CSARDWGRRDTEAFF. The CDR3 nucleotides are TGCAGTGCTAGAGATTGGGGGCGCAGGGACACTGAAGCTTTCTTT.

V gene TRBV20-1 combines with J gene TRBJ2-1, with D unresolved. Trimming pared 1 base from V and 7 bases from J, leaving 8 bases between. The CDR3 is 12 residues long. Germline V gene data show CDR1 as DFQATT and CDR2 as SNEGSKA (reference sequence). CDR3 nucleotides: TGCAGTGCTAGAGGCATGCGGAATGAGCAGTTCTTC. It yields the protein CSARGMRNEQFF.

This clonotype has more than one count but fewer than ten. V and J are TRBV28 and TRBJ1-5, with a tentative D call TRBD1 (5 bases). Germline values: CDR1 MDHEN, CDR2 SYDVKM. V was pared by 3 bases and J by 5 bases, with 11 bases between. The length of the CDR3 is 14 residues. CDR3 DNA: TGTGCCAGCAGTTTTGGAGGGGTTGATCAGCCCCAGCATTTT. Encoded protein: CASSFGGVDQPQHF.

The rearrangement links TRBV4-1 to TRBJ2-2, with D maybe TRBD1 (6 bases). The germline CDR1 and CDR2 sequences are MGHRA and YSYEKL. The CDR3 loop spans 15 amino acids. Trimming removed 1 base from V and 6 bases from J, with 12 bases in between. This CDR3 is CASSQATGFAGELFF. CDR3 coding DNA: TGCGCCAGCAGCCAAGCTACAGGGTTCGCCGGGGAGCTGTTTTTT.

There are many counts of this clonotype. V is TRBV29-1 and J is TRBJ2-7; TRBD2 might be the D (5 bases). The CDR3 is 11 amino acids. Per the germline V gene, CDR1 is SQVTM and CDR2 is ANQGSEA. V lost 6 bases and J lost 0, with 6 bases in between. CDR3 region: CSVAASYEQYF. As DNA, the CDR3 is TGCAGCGTAGCGGCCTCCTACGAGCAGTACTTC.

This clonotype was recorded a few times. The J gene is TRBJ1-2, the V gene TRBV11-2; tentative D call: TRBD1 (5 bases). Germline loops: CDR1 SGHAT, CDR2 FQNNGV. This CDR3 comprises 13 residues. Deletions cut 4 bases from V and 8 bases from J, with 14 bases between. For the CDR3, the DNA is TGTGCCAGCAGCTCAAGATGGGGGGACGGCTACACCTTC. Protein sequence: CASSSRWGDGYTF.